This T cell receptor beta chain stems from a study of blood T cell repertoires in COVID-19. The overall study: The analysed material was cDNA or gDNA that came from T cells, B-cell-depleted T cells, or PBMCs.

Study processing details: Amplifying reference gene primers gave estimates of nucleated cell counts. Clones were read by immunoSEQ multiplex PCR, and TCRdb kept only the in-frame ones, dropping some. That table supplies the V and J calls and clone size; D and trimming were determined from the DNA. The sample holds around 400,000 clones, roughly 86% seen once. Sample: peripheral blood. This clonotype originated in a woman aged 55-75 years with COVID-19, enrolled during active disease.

This CDR3 reads CASSVGQGAGGTEAFF. The CDR3 nucleotides read TGTGCCAGCAGCGTGGGGCAGGGGGCTGGGGGGACTGAAGCTTTCTTT. The chain carries TRBV9 and TRBJ1-1; 8 nucleotides agree with TRBD1. With 2 bases clipped from V and 5 bases from J, the junction kept 11 bases outside the gene matches. The CDR3 is 16 residues long. CDR1 and CDR2 from the germline V gene are SGDLS and YYNGEE.